This T cell receptor beta chain was retrieved from a study of blood T cell repertoires in COVID-19 (dated by TCRdb to the early 2020s). About the full investigation: The collaborator samples originated in the United States, Italy and Spain and spanned the acute and convalescent phases of COVID-19. Sample metadata almost always included a de-identified subject ID, COVID-19 status, age in years and sex. Deeply sampled blood TCRbeta repertoires from subjects exposed to, actively infected with, or recovered from COVID-19 were included in the dataset. Where HLA class I and class II types were available, the types were taken from metadata supplied by the sample provider, not from assay-based typing. Samples were obtained from the ongoing ImmuneRACE study (first 160 participants) and from about 1,300 subjects provided by 6 global collaborators. The prospective study material was composed of cDNA or gDNA derived from T cells, B-cell-depleted T cells, or PBMCs. The repertoires were released in a freely available public database meant as a resource for research on the immune response to SARS-CoV-2.

Whole blood was collected in K2EDTA tubes by collaborating institutions according to the institutions' own protocols. For TCRbeta analysis, collaborators shipped samples in one of three forms: frozen whole blood, isolated PBMCs, or DNA extracted from either of those sample types. The immunoSEQ Assay, a bias-controlled multiplex PCR, was used to amplify TCRbeta CDR3 regions from genomic DNA. The authors' analysis ran thus. Nucleated cell counts per sample were estimated from amplification of reference gene primers within the assay. Sequence reads were collapsed and filtered to measure the absolute abundance of every unique TCRbeta CDR3 rearrangement. For each sample, productive Simpson clonality was calculated as the square root of Simpson's diversity index over productive rearrangements. TCRdb mirrors the immuneACCESS table, restricted to in-frame sequences. Some clones are absent from its copies; in checked studies, under half trace to an unresolved V gene, and the reason for the others is unknown. V, J and clone size are those of that table, while D and trimming were read from the DNA. The sample profile shows 150,000 or so clones; approximately 83% of them were found once. Around 32% of the sample is held by the ten biggest clonotypes.

About this clone itself: The target of this receptor is not known. Base qualities are not provided; no much larger clone lies one nucleotide away.

The germline V gene supplies CDR1 MDHEN and CDR2 SYDVKM. The CDR3 holds 14 amino acids from the cysteine to the phenylalanine. The sequence is cut down to CDR3 DNA, 42 bases in frame from base 1. The junction carries 12 bases between V and J, which are trimmed by 2 bases and 10 bases respectively. Overall study results and their limits: Clinical and demographic metadata were provided uncurated, with the amount varying by source and participant.

The TCR sequence derives from a woman aged 60 to 75 with acute or convalescent COVID-19. The chain uses TRBV28 and TRBJ1-6, with TRBD1 tentatively as D gene (5 bases match). The sample taken for sequencing was peripheral blood. The CDR3 is CASSLRTRGSPLHF. The DNA sequence is TGTGCCAGCAGTTTAAGAACGCGGGGGTCACCCCTCCACTTT.